This T cell receptor (beta chain) emerged from a study of patients and donors after allogeneic stem cell transplantation. The V segment lost 5 bases and the J segment 7 bases; nucleotides outside the gene matches: 6. CDR3 length equals 15 residues. In its sample, this clonotype was seen many times. TCRdb redid the calling of the RT-PCR reads with MiXCR, one entry per CDR3 protein. The sample records approximately 430,000 distinct CDR3 sequences, roughly 16% being singletons. The origin of this receptor is a human donor who was either an allogeneic HSCT recipient or a stem cell or donor lymphocyte infusion donor (not recorded which). It is not recorded whose cells these are; they may come from a transplant donor. This chain uses TRBV12-3 or TRBV12-4 with TRBJ1-6; 9 nucleotides align to TRBD1. The sample comprised blood, either unsorted or a sorted T cell fraction (not recorded which). CDR3 nucleotides: TGTGCCAGCAGTGGATGGACAGGGGAAAATTCACCCCTCCACTTT. As protein: CASSGWTGENSPLHF.